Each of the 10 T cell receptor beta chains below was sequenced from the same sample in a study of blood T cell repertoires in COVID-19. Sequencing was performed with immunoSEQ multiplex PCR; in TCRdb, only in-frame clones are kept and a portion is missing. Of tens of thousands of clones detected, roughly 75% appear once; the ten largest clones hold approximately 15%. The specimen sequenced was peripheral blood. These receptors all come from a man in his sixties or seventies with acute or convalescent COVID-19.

This CDR3 is CASSLWRDQPQHF. CDR3 nucleotide sequence: TGTGCCAGCAGCCTCTGGAGGGATCAGCCCCAGCATTTT. The V gene is TRBV7-2, the J gene TRBJ1-5; D is undetermined. This CDR3 region has 13 residues. Germline V CDR1 and CDR2: SGHTA, FQGNSA. V was trimmed by 5 bases and J by 5 bases, leaving 10 bases between them.

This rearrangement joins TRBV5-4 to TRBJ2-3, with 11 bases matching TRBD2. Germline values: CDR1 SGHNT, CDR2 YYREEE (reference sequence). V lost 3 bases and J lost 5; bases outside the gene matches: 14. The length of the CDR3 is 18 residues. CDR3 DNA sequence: TGTGCCAGCAGCTCTAAGTCGGGACTAGCGGCTTGGGGAGATACGCAGTATTTT. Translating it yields CASSSKSGLAAWGDTQYF.

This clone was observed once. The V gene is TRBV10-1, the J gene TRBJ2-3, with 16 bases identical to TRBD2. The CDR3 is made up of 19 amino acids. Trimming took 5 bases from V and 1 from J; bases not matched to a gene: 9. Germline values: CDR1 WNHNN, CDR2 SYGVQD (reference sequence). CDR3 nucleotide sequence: TGCGCCAGCAGTCCCGGGACTAGCGGGGGGGCCGTAGGCACAGATACGCAGTATTTT. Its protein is CASSPGTSGGAVGTDTQYF.

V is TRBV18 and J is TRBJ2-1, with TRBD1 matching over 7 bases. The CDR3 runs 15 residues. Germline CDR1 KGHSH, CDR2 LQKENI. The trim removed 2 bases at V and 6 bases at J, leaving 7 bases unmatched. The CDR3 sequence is CASSPGRGTVNEQFF. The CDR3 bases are TGTGCCAGCTCACCAGGCAGGGGGACGGTCAATGAGCAGTTCTTC.

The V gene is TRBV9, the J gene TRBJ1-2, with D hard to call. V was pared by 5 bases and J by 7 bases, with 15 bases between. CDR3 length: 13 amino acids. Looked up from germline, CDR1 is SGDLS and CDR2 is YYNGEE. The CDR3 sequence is CASRDSRDLGYTF. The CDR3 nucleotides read TGTGCCAGCAGGGACTCCCGGGATCTTGGCTACACCTTC.

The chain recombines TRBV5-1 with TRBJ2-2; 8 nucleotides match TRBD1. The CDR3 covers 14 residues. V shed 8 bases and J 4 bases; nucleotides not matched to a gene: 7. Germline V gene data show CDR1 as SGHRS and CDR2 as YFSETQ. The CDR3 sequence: CASRQGSRTGELFF. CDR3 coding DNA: TGCGCCAGTCGACAGGGGAGCCGCACCGGGGAGCTGTTTTTT.

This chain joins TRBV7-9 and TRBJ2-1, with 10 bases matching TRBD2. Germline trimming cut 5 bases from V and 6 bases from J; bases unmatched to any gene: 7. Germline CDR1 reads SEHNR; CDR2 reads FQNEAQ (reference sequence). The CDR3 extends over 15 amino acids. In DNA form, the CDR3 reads TGTGCCAGCAGCCCCGGACTAGCGGTCCTCAATGAGCAGTTCTTC. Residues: CASSPGLAVLNEQFF.

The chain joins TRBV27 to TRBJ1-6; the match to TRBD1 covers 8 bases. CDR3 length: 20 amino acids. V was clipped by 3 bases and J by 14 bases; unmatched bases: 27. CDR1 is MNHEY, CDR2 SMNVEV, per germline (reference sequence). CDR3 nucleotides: TGTGCCAGCAGTTTCGACAGGGGTAGGGCCGCAACCTCGAGAGTCTTTTCCCTCCACTTT. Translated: CASSFDRGRAATSRVFSLHF.

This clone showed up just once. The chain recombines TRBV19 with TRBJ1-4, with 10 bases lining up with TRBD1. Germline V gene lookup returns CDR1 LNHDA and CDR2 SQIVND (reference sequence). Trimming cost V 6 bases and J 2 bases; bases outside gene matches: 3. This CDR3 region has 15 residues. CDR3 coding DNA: TGTGCCAGTAGCGACAGGGGGCGGACTAATGAAAAACTGTTTTTT. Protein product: CASSDRGRTNEKLFF.

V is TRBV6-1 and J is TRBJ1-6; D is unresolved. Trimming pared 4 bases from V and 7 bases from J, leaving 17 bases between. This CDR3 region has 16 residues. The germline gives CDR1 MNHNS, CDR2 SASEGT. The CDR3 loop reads CASSGPRTFGNSPLHF. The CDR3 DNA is TGTGCCAGCAGTGGCCCCCGGACTTTTGGGAATTCACCCCTCCACTTT.